A selection of T cell receptor beta chains follows, all from one sample in a study of T cell responses to AZD1222 COVID-19 vaccine. Profiled with immunoSEQ multiplex PCR; TCRdb holds only in-frame clones, not every one. The sample lists roughly 150,000 clones; 70% to 90% were seen once. The sample was peripheral blood, taken on day 0 of MenACWY control vaccination. The receptors derive from an adult in good health. The CDR3 runs from the conserved cysteine through the conserved F or W. A D gene is named only where the DNA matches it firmly. Where a row states a size, it is once, few, many or the class of an expanded clone; other rows omit it.

d_call clone_size j_call v_call cdr3_aa cdr3_nt
. . TRBJ2-7 TRBV4-3 CASSQVWSRDPYEQYF TGCGCCAGCAGCCAAGTGTGGTCCAGGGACCCCTACGAGCAGTACTTC
. . TRBJ2-7 TRBV30 CAWSEQVPPYEQYF TGTGCCTGGAGCGAACAGGTCCCGCCCTACGAGCAGTACTTC
. . TRBJ2-5 TRBV5-6 CASSLGNSPETQYF TGTGCCAGCAGCTTGGGGAACAGTCCCGAGACCCAGTACTTC
. few TRBJ2-2 TRBV12-3/TRBV12-4 CASSMDRGELFF TGTGCCAGCAGCATGGACCGCGGGGAGCTGTTTTTT
TRBD1 few TRBJ1-6 TRBV14 CASSRQGFSSPLHF TGTGCCAGCAGCCGACAGGGGTTCAGTTCACCCCTCCACTTT
. . TRBJ2-2 TRBV29-1 CSATRQDNTGELFF TGCAGCGCCACCAGACAGGATAACACCGGGGAGCTGTTTTTT
. . TRBJ2-1 TRBV24-1 CATSDFGGGPTDEQFF TGTGCCACCAGTGATTTTGGGGGGGGGCCTACGGATGAGCAGTTCTTC
TRBD2 . TRBJ2-5 TRBV20-1 CSASVPREGTFQETQYF TGCAGTGCTAGTGTCCCGCGGGAGGGTACCTTCCAAGAGACCCAGTACTTC
. . TRBJ2-1 TRBV12-5 CASGLGGQGEQFF TGTGCTAGTGGTTTGGGGGGGCAAGGTGAGCAGTTCTTC
TRBD2 . TRBJ2-3 TRBV6-1 CASSDRTSGGWSQYF TGTGCCAGCAGTGATCGGACTAGCGGGGGGTGGTCGCAGTATTTT
TRBD1 . TRBJ1-6 TRBV27 CASSLVRTGGLNNSPLHF TGTGCCAGCAGTTTAGTGAGGACAGGGGGCCTCAATAATTCACCCCTCCACTTT
. once TRBJ2-5 TRBV9 CASSPWKGAETQYF TGTGCCAGCAGCCCGTGGAAGGGAGCGGAGACCCAGTACTTC
. . TRBJ1-2 TRBV5-1 CASSLGQGIDYGYTF TGCGCCAGCAGCTTGGGCCAGGGTATAGACTATGGCTACACCTTC
. . TRBJ1-4 TRBV6-5 CASSYLGGTGGLFF TGTGCCAGCAGTTACCTGGGCGGGACGGGTGGACTGTTTTTT
. . TRBJ1-4 TRBV7-6 CASSFRTDLNEKLFF TGTGCCAGCAGCTTTCGGACTGACCTTAATGAAAAACTGTTTTTT
TRBD1 . TRBJ2-7 TRBV7-9 CASSHRDRAFYEQYF TGTGCCAGCAGCCACCGGGACAGAGCCTTCTACGAGCAGTACTTC
. . TRBJ1-2 TRBV2 CASIPTGRAPNYGYTF TGTGCCAGCATCCCAACCGGCAGGGCACCTAACTATGGCTACACCTTC
TRBD1 few TRBJ1-1 TRBV5-8 CASSPGTGALTSTEAFF TGTGCCAGCAGCCCCGGGACAGGGGCACTTACAAGCACTGAAGCTTTCTTT
TRBD2 few TRBJ2-1 TRBV6-2/TRBV6-3 CASSPSRTSGRSPTSHNEQFF TGTGCCAGCAGCCCCTCTCGGACTAGCGGGAGGTCCCCTACTAGTCACAATGAGCAGTTCTTC
. . TRBJ1-2 TRBV7-8 CASSPDPRGGRYTF TGTGCCAGCAGCCCAGACCCCAGGGGCGGTCGCTACACCTTC
TRBD1 once TRBJ2-1 TRBV6-8 CASTEPGQGLYNEQFF TGTGCCAGCACCGAACCGGGACAGGGGCTTTACAATGAGCAGTTCTTC
. . TRBJ1-1 TRBV6-5 CASSYVEVGGEAFF TGTGCCAGCAGTTACGTCGAAGTCGGAGGTGAAGCTTTCTTT
TRBD2 . TRBJ2-2 TRBV7-8 CASSSQVTSGRAPTGELFF TGTGCCAGCAGCTCCCAAGTAACTAGCGGGAGGGCCCCCACCGGGGAGCTGTTTTTT
TRBD1 . TRBJ1-2 TRBV15 CATSREQGNYGYTF TGTGCCACCAGCAGAGAACAGGGGAACTATGGCTACACCTTC
TRBD2 . TRBJ2-3 TRBV29-1 CSVQSGGAGDTQYF TGCAGCGTGCAGAGCGGGGGGGCCGGAGATACGCAGTATTTT
. . TRBJ1-4 TRBV3-1/TRBV3-2 CASSQSEKLFF TGTGCCAGCAGCCAGAGCGAAAAACTGTTTTTT
TRBD1 . TRBJ1-2 TRBV5-6 CASSQGQGMGGYTF TGTGCCAGCAGCCAGGGACAGGGGATGGGTGGCTACACCTTC
TRBD2 . TRBJ2-1 TRBV28 CASSRTSGRREQFF TGTGCCAGCAGTCGGACTAGCGGGAGGAGGGAGCAGTTCTTC
. . TRBJ2-2 TRBV12-5 CASGKPKGGARGTGELFF TGTGCTAGTGGTAAACCGAAGGGGGGGGCTCGAGGCACCGGGGAGCTGTTTTTT
. . TRBJ1-1 TRBV3-1/TRBV3-2 CASSLHGAGEAFF TGTGCCAGCAGCCTACACGGGGCAGGGGAAGCTTTCTTT
TRBD2 . TRBJ2-7 TRBV11-3 CASSLGLAGLYEQYF TGTGCCAGCAGCTTAGGACTAGCGGGGCTCTACGAGCAGTACTTC
. . TRBJ2-2 TRBV7-3 CASSLRSGAGSTGELFF TGTGCCAGCAGCTTAAGATCGGGGGCAGGGAGCACCGGGGAGCTGTTTTTT
. once TRBJ2-5 TRBV28 CASRASPTETQYF TGTGCCAGCAGAGCTTCGCCGACGGAGACCCAGTACTTC
. . TRBJ1-4 TRBV7-9 CASSLGNSFNEKLFF TGTGCCAGCAGCTTAGGTAACAGCTTTAATGAAAAACTGTTTTTT
. few TRBJ1-6 TRBV19 CASSITGEDSPLHF TGTGCCAGTAGTATAACGGGGGAGGATTCACCCCTCCACTTT